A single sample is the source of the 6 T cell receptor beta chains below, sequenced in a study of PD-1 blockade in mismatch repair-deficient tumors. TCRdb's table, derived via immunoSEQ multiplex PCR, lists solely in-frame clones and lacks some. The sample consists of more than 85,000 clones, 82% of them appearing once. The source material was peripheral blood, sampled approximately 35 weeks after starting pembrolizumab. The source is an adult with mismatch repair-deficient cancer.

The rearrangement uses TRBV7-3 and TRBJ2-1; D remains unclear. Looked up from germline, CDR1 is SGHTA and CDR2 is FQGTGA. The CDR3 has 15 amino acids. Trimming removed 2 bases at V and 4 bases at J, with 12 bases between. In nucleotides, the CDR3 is TGTGCCAGCAGCTTAGCCAACGGTCCTTACAATGAGCAGTTCTTC. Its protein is CASSLANGPYNEQFF.

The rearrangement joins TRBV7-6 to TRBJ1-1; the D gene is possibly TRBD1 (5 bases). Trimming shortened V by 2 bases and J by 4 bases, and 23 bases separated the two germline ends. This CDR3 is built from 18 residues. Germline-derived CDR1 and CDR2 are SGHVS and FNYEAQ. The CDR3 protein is CASSLSVAGLQSGTEAFF. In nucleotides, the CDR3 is TGTGCCAGCAGCTTATCCGTGGCAGGGTTACAGAGTGGCACTGAAGCTTTCTTT.

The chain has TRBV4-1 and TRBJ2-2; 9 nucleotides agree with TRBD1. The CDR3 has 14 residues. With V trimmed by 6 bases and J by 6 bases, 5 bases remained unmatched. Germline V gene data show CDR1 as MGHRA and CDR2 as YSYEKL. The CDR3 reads CASRSTGGPGELFF. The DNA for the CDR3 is TGCGCCAGCAGATCGACAGGGGGTCCCGGGGAGCTGTTTTTT.

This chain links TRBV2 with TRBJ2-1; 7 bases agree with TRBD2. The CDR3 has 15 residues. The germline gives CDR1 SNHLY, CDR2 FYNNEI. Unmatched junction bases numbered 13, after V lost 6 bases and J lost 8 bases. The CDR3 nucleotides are TGTGCCAGCAGGCTTCTCGGGACTACGTCCGATGAGCAGTTCTTC. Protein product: CASRLLGTTSDEQFF.

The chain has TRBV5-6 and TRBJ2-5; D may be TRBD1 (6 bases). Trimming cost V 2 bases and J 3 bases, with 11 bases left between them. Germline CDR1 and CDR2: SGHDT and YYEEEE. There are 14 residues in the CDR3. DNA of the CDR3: TGTGCCAGCAGCTTTCCAGGGGTTAAAGAGACCCAGTACTTC. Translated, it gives CASSFPGVKETQYF.

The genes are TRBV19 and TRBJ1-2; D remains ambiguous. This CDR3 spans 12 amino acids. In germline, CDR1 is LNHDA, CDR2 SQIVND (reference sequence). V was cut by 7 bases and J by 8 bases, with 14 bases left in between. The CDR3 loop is CASTRTEEGYTF. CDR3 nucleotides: TGTGCCAGTACTCGGACGGAGGAAGGCTACACCTTC.